The 18 T cell receptor beta chains listed next were all sequenced from one sample in a study of cytotoxic CD8 clonotypes in ibrutinib-treated CLL. Sequencing was performed with immunoSEQ multiplex PCR; in TCRdb, only in-frame clones are kept and a portion is missing. Among 130,000 or so clones listed, about 72% were seen once. Sequences were derived from PBMCs, sampled after 12 months of ibrutinib treatment. The source of these receptors is a human donor with chronic lymphocytic leukemia.

The rearrangement links TRBV11-2 to TRBJ1-4; D gene unclear. V was cut by 1 base and J by 3 bases, with 12 bases left in between. CDR1 and CDR2 (germline): SGHAT, FQNNGV. The CDR3 covers 16 residues. CDR3 region: CASSLGLKRSNEKLFF. The CDR3 coding sequence is TGTGCCAGCAGCTTAGGTTTAAAAAGATCTAATGAAAAACTGTTTTTT.

The chain recombines TRBV28 with TRBJ1-4; TRBD1 agrees at 8 bases. Germline V lookup: CDR1 MDHEN, CDR2 SYDVKM. The J segment lost 6 bases and the V segment lost 5 bases, leaving 5 bases of the junction unmatched. This CDR3 region has 14 residues. CDR3 sequence: CASSVQGGDEKLFF. Written as DNA, the CDR3 is TGTGCCAGCAGTGTACAGGGGGGAGATGAAAAACTGTTTTTT.

The chain links TRBV6-5 to TRBJ1-2; possibly TRBD1 for D (6 bases). Germline V lookup: CDR1 MNHEY, CDR2 SVGAGI. V gave up 8 bases and J gave up 7 bases, with 17 bases separating them. The CDR3 has 13 residues. CDR3 protein: CASPWGGNGGYTF. The CDR3 DNA reads TGTGCCAGCCCATGGGGGGGCAATGGTGGCTACACCTTC.

This chain joins TRBV7-2 and TRBJ2-2, with TRBD1 matching 8 bases. Germline CDR1 SGHTA, CDR2 FQGNSA. The CDR3 extends over 16 amino acids. The ends lost 3 bases at V and 0 bases at J; junction bases unmatched: 3. The CDR3 loop is CASSFGQGSNTGELFF. CDR3 DNA: TGTGCCAGCAGCTTTGGACAGGGTTCGAACACCGGGGAGCTGTTTTTT.

The chain is built from TRBV6-5 and TRBJ2-7; 9 bases agree with TRBD2. The CDR3 is 13 amino acids. V trimming: 7 bases; J trimming: 2 bases; junction bases outside the gene matches: 3. Per the germline V gene, CDR1 is MNHEY and CDR2 is SVGAGI. Written as DNA, the CDR3 is TGTGCCAGCACCATAGCGGGAGCCTACGAGCAGTACTTC. Translated: CASTIAGAYEQYF.

The chain links TRBV7-9 to TRBJ2-5; maybe TRBD2 (7 bases). Germline V CDR1 and CDR2: SEHNR, FQNEAQ (reference sequence). The CDR3 is 16 amino acids. Trimming cost V 2 bases and J 4 bases, with 17 bases left between them. The DNA of the CDR3 is TGTGCCAGCAGCTTATTGCGGGGGCAGTTATTAGAGACCCAGTACTTC. Encoded protein: CASSLLRGQLLETQYF.

This clone was counted between two and nine times. Other DNA variants within this sample encode the same CDR3. V gene TRBV5-1 combines with J gene TRBJ1-2; perhaps TRBD1 as D (5 bases). The ends were cut back, 0 bases at V and 6 bases at J, with 15 bases in the middle. CDR3 size: 15 residues. The V gene's germline CDR1 is SGHRS and CDR2 YFSETQ. The CDR3 loop reads CASSLAGRGRDGYTF. CDR3 nucleotide sequence: TGCGCCAGCAGCTTGGCCGGGAGGGGTCGTGATGGCTACACCTTC.

As concerns this clone: One end of the junction does not line up with germline, which may come from a read error. The genes are TRBV7-9 and TRBJ2-1; D gene uncertain. In germline, CDR1 is SEHNR, CDR2 FQNEAQ (reference sequence). This CDR3 has 16 amino acids. The CDR3 sequence is CASSFTAGPPTKGLLF. The CDR3 coding sequence is TGTGCCAGCAGCTTCACGGCCGGCCCCCCCACAAAGGGTCTTCTCTTC.

This rearrangement joins TRBV4-2 to TRBJ2-5; D not certain. Germline values: CDR1 LGHNA, CDR2 YNFKEQ. CDR3 size: 18 residues. Deletions cut 0 bases from V and 2 bases from J, with 19 bases between. CDR3 in DNA: TGTGCCAGCAGCCAAGACGTCATCGGGCCGAGGTTGCAAGAGACCCAGTACTTC. It yields the protein CASSQDVIGPRLQETQYF.

CDR3 sequence (DNA): TGCACCAGCAGCCAAGATTTCACAGCACAAGCTTTCTTT. This sequence encodes CTSSQDFTAQAFF. The chain joins TRBV1 to TRBJ1-1; the D call of TRBD1 is as the table states it, not checked on the DNA. TRBV1 has pseudogene status. The CDR3 is 13 amino acids.

The chain couples TRBV14 to TRBJ1-5; D is unclear. The CDR3 sequence is 14 residues long. V lost 2 bases, J lost 7 bases, and 12 bases lay in between. Germline assignment: CDR1 SGHDN and CDR2 FVKESK. Here the CDR3 DNA reads TGTGCCAGCAGCCAACCCAGGATCCGGCAGCCCCAGCATTTT. Protein sequence: CASSQPRIRQPQHF.

This rearrangement joins TRBV11-1 to TRBJ2-7, with D hard to call. Germline V gives CDR1 SGHAT, CDR2 FQDESV (reference sequence). This CDR3 has 14 amino acids. V was pared by 2 bases and J by 2 bases, with 10 bases between. CDR3 coding DNA: TGTGCCAGCAGCTTATACACGGGCGCCTACGAGCAGTACTTC. This sequence encodes CASSLYTGAYEQYF.

This chain links TRBV7-2 with TRBJ2-3, with TRBD1 as a possible D gene (6 bases). CDR1 is SGHTA and CDR2 is FQGNSA in the germline V gene. V lost 7 bases, J lost 6 bases, and 11 bases lay in between. The CDR3 runs to 12 residues. The CDR3 coding sequence is TGTGCCAGCACCCAGGGGTGGGATACGCAGTATTTT. Translating gives CASTQGWDTQYF. The entire variable domain, with the rest obtained from reference TRBV7-2 and TRBJ2-3, is as follows: GAGVSQSPSNKVTEKGKDVELRCDPISGHTALYWYRQSLGQGLEFLIYFQGNSAPDKSGLPSDRFSAERTGGSVSTLTIQRTQQEDSAVYLCASTQGWDTQYFGPGTRLTVL.

The rearrangement links TRBV25-1 to TRBJ2-1, with a tentative D call TRBD1 (6 bases). The CDR3 extends over 15 amino acids. The germline gives CDR1 MGHDK, CDR2 SYGVNS. Deletions cut 5 bases from V and 4 bases from J, with 15 bases between. The CDR3 here is CASSLSTGPYNEQFF. Written as DNA, the CDR3 is TGTGCCAGCAGTCTTTCGACAGGTCCGTACAATGAGCAGTTCTTC. Full variable domain (rest looked up from reference TRBV25-1 and TRBJ2-1): EADIYQTPRYLVIGTGKKITLECSQTMGHDKMYWYQQDPGMELHLIHYSYGVNSTEKGDLSSESTVSRIRTEHFPLTLESARPSHTSQYLCASSLSTGPYNEQFFGPGTRLTVL.

In its sample, this clone was seen once. The chain joins TRBV19 to TRBJ2-1; 12 nucleotides line up with TRBD2. CDR1 and CDR2 from the germline V gene are LNHDA and SQIVND (reference sequence). The CDR3 runs 13 residues. V lost 6 bases, J lost 10 bases, and 4 bases stayed unmatched. The CDR3 here is CASRPLAGGEQFF. In DNA, the CDR3 is TGTGCCAGTAGGCCCCTAGCGGGAGGGGAGCAGTTCTTC.

This chain joins TRBV28 and TRBJ2-7; 7 bases agree with TRBD2. CDR3 length equals 14 residues. Per germline, CDR1 MDHEN and CDR2 SYDVKM. The ends lost 5 bases at V and 1 base at J; junction bases unmatched: 5. CDR3: CASSAGDRSYEQYF. The DNA for the CDR3 is TGTGCCAGCAGTGCGGGAGATCGTTCCTACGAGCAGTACTTC. Variable domain in full (rest from reference TRBV28 and TRBJ2-7): DVKVTQSSRYLVKRTGEKVFLECVQDMDHENMFWYRQDPGLGLRLIYFSYDVKMKEKGDIPEGYSVSREKKERFSLILESASTNQTSMYLCASSAGDRSYEQYFGPGTRLTVT.

The chain employs TRBV7-9 and TRBJ1-5; 7 positions agree with TRBD1. The CDR3 length is 16 residues. Per the germline V gene, CDR1 is SEHNR and CDR2 is FQNEAQ (reference sequence). V was clipped by 1 base and J by 0 bases; unmatched bases: 3. In DNA form, the CDR3 reads TGTGCCAGCAGCTTAGGGGGACAGCTTAGCAATCAGCCCCAGCATTTT. Its translation is CASSLGGQLSNQPQHF.

V and J are TRBV5-4 and TRBJ2-1, with a weak D call TRBD1 (6 bases). The CDR3 spans 13 residues. Germline CDR1 and CDR2: SGHNT and YYREEE (reference sequence). Trimming pared 3 bases from V and 5 bases from J, leaving 9 bases between. The CDR3 reads CASSSGTNNEQFF. The CDR3 coding sequence is TGTGCCAGCAGCTCCGGGACAAACAATGAGCAGTTCTTC.